Described below is a single T cell receptor (beta chain) sequence and its context. The authors made TCR beta cDNA from around 500 ng total RNA with a constant-region primer. Three nested multiplex PCR rounds, a slightly modified ARM-PCR, produced the libraries for TCR beta. Investigators reported that the first two PCR rounds, at roughly 11 cycles each, used TRBV1-TRBV30 forward primers with a C-beta reverse primer. TCRdb passed the multiplex PCR reads through MiXCR, listing each CDR3 protein once. The sample records roughly 53,000 distinct CDR3 sequences, around 79% being singletons. This record belongs to a study of tumor-infiltrating lymphocytes in primary liver carcinoma. V trimming: 6 bases; J trimming: 11 bases; junction bases outside the gene matches: 11. CDR1 WSHSY and CDR2 SAAADI come from the germline V gene. CDR3 size: 14 residues. Starting material for RNA and DNA co-extraction consisted of about 20-32 mg of unsorted bulk tissue. Surgical resection was the treatment these patients received for primary liver carcinoma.

The rearrangement links TRBV10-2 to TRBJ2-5; TRBD2 aligns across 11 bases. The source material was liver tumor tissue from sampling region 2. As for subset: tumor region T2, inferior pole. This receptor was taken from a man between 40 and 49 years old with primary liver carcinoma and hepatitis B virus infection. CDR3 in DNA: TGCGCCAGCAGAGAGACTAGCGGGGTGGGGACTCAGTACTTC. It encodes CASRETSGVGTQYF.